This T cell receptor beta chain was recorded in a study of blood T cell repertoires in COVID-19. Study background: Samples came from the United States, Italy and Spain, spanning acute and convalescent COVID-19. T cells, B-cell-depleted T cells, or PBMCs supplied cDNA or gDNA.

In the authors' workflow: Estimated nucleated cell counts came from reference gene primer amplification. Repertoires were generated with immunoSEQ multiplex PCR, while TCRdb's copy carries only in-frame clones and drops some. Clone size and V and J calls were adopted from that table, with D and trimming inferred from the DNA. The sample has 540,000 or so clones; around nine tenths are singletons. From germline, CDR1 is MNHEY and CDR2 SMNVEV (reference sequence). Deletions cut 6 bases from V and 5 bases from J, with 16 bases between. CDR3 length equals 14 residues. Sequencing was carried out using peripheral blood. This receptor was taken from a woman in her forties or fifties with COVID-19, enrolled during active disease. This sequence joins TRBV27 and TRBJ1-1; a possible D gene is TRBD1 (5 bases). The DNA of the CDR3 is TGTGCCAGCAGCCCCGTCAGGGCCCCTACTGAAGCTTTCTTT. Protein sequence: CASSPVRAPTEAFF.